The TCR beta chain described here comes from a study of shared clonotypes between healthy human individuals. Study details: Per donor, CD8 memory used one plate, CD8 naive used two, CD4 memory used three and CD4 naive used three.

Donors were healthy HIV-negative adults without recently reported acute infections or vaccinations. Each subset's genomic DNA was shared equally among a number of immunoSEQ plates. Libraries were prepared by immunoSEQ multiplex PCR; TCRdb keeps only in-frame clonotypes and omits some of them. The table lists about 530,000 clones, around 96% of them singletons. Study outcomes and limitations: Measured sharing among donors was expected to vary with sequencing depth.

Remarks on this clone: The antigen is undetermined.

Trimming removed 0 bases from V and 4 bases from J; junction bases left unmatched: 9. There are 16 residues in the CDR3. Germline values: CDR1 SQVTM, CDR2 ANQGSEA. The chain couples TRBV29-1 to TRBJ1-1; 9 bases match TRBD1. The receptor was derived from a woman in her 30s in good health. The sequenced sample was naive CD4+ T cells sorted from blood. The subset was: CD45RA+ positively selected. This CDR3 reads CSVEEKLQGALTEAFF. In DNA, the CDR3 is TGCAGCGTTGAAGAGAAATTACAGGGGGCTCTCACTGAAGCTTTCTTT.